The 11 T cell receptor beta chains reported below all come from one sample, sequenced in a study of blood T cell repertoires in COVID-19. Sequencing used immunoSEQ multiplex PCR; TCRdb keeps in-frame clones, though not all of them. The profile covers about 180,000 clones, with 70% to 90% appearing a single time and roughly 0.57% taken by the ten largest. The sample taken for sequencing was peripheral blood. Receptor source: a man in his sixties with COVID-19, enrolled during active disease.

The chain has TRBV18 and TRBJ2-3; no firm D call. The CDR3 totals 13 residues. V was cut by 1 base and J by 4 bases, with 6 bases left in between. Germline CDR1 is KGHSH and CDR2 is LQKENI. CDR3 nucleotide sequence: TGTGCCAGCTCACCACAAGCCTCAGATACGCAGTATTTT. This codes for CASSPQASDTQYF. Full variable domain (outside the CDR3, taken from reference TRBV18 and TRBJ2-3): NAGVMQNPRHLVRRRGQEARLRCSPMKGHSHVYWYRQLPEEGLKFMVYLQKENIIDESGMPKERFSAEFPKEGPSILRIQQVVRGDSAAYFCASSPQASDTQYFGPGTRLTVL.

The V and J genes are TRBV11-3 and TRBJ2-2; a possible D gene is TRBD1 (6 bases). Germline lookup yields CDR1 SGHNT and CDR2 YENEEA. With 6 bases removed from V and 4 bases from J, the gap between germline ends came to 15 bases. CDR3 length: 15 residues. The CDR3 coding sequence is TGTGCCAGCAGTTTGGTGGGGGCGAGCACCGGGGAGCTGTTTTTT. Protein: CASSLVGASTGELFF. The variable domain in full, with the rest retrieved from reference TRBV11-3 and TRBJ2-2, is EAGVVQSPRYKIIEKKQPVAFWCNPISGHNTLYWYLQNLGQGPELLIRYENEEAVDDSQLPKDRFSAERLKGVDSTLKIQPAELGDSAVYLCASSLVGASTGELFFGEGSRLTVL.

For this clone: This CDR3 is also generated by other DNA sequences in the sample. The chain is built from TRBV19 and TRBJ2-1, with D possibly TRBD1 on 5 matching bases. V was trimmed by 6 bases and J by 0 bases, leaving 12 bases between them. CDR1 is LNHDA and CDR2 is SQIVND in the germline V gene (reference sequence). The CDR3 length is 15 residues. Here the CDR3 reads CASSQGSGSYNEQFF. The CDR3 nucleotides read TGTGCCAGTAGCCAGGGCAGTGGCTCCTACAATGAGCAGTTCTTC. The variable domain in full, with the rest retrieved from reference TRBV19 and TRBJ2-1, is DGGITQSPKYLFRKEGQNVTLSCEQNLNHDAMYWYRQDPGQGLRLIYYSQIVNDFQKGDIAEGYSVSREKKESFPLTVTSAQKNPTAFYLCASSQGSGSYNEQFFGPGTRLTVL.

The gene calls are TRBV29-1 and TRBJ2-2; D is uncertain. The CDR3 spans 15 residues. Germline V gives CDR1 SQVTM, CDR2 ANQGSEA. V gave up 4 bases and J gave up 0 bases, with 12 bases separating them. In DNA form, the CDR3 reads TGCAGCGTTGGGTCCGAGACAACGAACACCGGGGAGCTGTTTTTT. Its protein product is CSVGSETTNTGELFF.

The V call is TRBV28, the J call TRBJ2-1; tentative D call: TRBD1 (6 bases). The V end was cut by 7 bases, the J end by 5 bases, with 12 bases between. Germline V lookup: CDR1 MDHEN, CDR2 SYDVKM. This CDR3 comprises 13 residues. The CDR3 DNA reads TGTGCCAGCACCATGGGGGCCCACAATGAGCAGTTCTTC. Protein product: CASTMGAHNEQFF.

CDR3 loop: CASSIVNSNQPQHF. The CDR3 bases are TGTGCCAGTAGTATAGTAAATAGCAATCAGCCCCAGCATTTT. The chain employs TRBV19 and TRBJ1-5; D unresolved. There are 14 residues in the CDR3. Germline V gives CDR1 LNHDA, CDR2 SQIVND (reference sequence). V lost 1 base and J lost 0, with 4 bases in between.

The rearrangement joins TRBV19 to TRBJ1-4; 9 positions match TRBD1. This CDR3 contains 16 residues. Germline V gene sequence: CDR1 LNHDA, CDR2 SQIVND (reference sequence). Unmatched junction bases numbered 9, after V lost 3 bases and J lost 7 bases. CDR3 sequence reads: CASSIEGTGSSEKLFF. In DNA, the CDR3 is TGTGCCAGTAGTATCGAGGGGACAGGGTCCTCTGAAAAACTGTTTTTT.

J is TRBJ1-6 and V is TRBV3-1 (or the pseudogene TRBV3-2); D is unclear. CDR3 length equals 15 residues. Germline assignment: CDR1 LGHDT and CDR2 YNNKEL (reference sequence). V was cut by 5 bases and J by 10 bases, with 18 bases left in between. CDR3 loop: CASSDSGIPGSPLHF. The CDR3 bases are TGTGCCAGCAGCGATTCCGGGATTCCGGGATCACCCCTCCACTTT.

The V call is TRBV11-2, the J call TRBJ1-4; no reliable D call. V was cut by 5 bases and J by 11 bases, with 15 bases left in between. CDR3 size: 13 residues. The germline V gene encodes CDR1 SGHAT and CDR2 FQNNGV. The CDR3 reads CASSPPGSEKLFF. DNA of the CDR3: TGTGCCAGCAGCCCCCCCGGATCGGAGAAACTGTTTTTT.

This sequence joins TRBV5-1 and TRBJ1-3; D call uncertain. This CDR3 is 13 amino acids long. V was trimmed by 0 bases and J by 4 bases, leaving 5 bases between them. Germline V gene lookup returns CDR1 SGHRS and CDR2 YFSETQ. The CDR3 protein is CASSLVRGNTIYF. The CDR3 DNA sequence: TGCGCCAGCAGCTTGGTTCGGGGAAACACCATATATTTT.

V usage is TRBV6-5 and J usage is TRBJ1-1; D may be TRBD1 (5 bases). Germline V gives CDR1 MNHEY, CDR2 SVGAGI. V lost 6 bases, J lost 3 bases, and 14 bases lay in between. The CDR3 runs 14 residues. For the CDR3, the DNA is TGTGCCAGCAGGAACACAGGATTAGACACTGAAGCTTTCTTT. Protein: CASRNTGLDTEAFF.